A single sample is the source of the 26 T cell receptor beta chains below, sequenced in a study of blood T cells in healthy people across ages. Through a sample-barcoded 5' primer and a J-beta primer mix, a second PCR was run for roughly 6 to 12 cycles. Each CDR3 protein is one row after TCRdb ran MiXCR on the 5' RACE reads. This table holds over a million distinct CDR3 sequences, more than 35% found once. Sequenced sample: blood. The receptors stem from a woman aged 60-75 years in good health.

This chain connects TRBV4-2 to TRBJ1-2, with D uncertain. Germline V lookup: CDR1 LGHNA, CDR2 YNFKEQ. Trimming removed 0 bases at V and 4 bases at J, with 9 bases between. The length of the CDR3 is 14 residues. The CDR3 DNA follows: TGTGCCAGCAGCCAAGATGCAGCCCCCTATGGCTACACCTTC. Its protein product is CASSQDAAPYGYTF.

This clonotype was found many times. The DNA for the CDR3 is TGCAGCGTTGGTGGGGGGAGGTCTGGGGCCAACGTCCTGACTTTC. Amino acids: CSVGGGRSGANVLTF. This chain links TRBV29-1 with TRBJ2-6; tentative D call: TRBD2 (6 bases). The CDR3 loop spans 15 amino acids. Between the trimmed V and J ends, which lost 4 bases and 1 base, there was a span of 11 bases. Looked up from germline, CDR1 is SQVTM and CDR2 is ANQGSEA.

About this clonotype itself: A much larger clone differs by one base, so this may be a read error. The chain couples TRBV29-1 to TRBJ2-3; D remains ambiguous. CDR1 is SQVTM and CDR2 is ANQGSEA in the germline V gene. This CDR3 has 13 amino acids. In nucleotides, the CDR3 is TGCAGCGGTGAAAAGGGTTCGACAGATACGCAGTATTTT. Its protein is CSGEKGSTDTQYF.

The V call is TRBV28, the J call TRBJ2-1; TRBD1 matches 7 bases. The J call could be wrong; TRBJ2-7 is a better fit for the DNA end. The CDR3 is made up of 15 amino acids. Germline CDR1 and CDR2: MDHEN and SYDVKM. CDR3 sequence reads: CASSPIGTDHNEQYF. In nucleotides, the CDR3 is TGTGCCAGCAGTCCAATCGGGACAGATCACAATGAGCAGTACTTC.

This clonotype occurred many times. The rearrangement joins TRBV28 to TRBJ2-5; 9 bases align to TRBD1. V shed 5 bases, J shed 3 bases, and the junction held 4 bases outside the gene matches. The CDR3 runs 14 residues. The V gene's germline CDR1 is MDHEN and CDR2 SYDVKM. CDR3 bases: TGTGCCAGCAGTCGTGACAGGGGGGAAGAGACCCAGTACTTC. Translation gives CASSRDRGEETQYF.

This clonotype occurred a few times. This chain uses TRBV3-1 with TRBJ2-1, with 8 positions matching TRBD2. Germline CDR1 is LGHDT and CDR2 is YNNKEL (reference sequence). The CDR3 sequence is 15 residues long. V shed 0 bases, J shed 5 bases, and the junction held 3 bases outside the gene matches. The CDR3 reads CASSQDGLANNEQFF. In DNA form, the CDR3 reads TGTGCCAGCAGCCAAGATGGACTAGCCAACAATGAGCAGTTCTTC.

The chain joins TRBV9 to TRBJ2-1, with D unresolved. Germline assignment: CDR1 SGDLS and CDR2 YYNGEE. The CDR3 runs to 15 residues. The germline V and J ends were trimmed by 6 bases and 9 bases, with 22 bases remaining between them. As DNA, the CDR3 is TGTGCCAGCACTTTGGGGTGGGCCGCAGGTAGTGAGCAGTTCTTC. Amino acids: CASTLGWAAGSEQFF.

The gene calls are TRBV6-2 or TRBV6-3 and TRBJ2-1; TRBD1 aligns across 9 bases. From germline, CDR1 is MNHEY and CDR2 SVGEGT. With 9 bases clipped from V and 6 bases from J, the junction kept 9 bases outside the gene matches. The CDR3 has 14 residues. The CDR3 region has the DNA TGTGCCAGTGGGACCGGGACAGGGTCCAATGAGCAGTTCTTC. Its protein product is CASGTGTGSNEQFF.

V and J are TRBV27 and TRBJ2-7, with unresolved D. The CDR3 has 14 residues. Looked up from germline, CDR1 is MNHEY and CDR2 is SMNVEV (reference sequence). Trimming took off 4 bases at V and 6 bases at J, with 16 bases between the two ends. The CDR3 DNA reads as TGTGCCAGCAGTTCCCTTATAGCCCCCGCCGAGCAGTACTTC. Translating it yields CASSSLIAPAEQYF.

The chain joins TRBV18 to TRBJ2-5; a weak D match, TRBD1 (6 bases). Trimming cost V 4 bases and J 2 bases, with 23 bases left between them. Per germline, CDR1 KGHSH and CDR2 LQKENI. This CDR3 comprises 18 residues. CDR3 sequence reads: CASSLLGWAGTPQETQYF. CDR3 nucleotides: TGTGCCAGCTCACTATTAGGTTGGGCCGGGACACCACAAGAGACCCAGTACTTC.

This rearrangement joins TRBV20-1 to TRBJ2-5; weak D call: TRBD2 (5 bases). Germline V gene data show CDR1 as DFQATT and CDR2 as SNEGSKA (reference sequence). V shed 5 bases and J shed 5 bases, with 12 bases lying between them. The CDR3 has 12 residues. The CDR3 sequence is CSAPTGGETQYF. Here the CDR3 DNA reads TGCAGTGCTCCGACTGGAGGCGAGACCCAGTACTTC.

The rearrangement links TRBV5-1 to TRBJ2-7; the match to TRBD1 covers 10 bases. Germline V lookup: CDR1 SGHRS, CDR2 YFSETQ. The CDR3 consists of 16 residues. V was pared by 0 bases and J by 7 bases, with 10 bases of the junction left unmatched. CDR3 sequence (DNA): TGCGCCAGCAGCTTGGGTACCGGGACAGGGGCGAGGGAGCAGTACTTC. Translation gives CASSLGTGTGAREQYF.

CDR3 loop: CAISAGQGTYEQYF. CDR3 coding DNA: TGTGCCATCAGTGCAGGACAGGGAACCTACGAGCAGTACTTC. The rearrangement uses TRBV10-3 and TRBJ2-7; TRBD1 agrees at 8 bases. Trimming removed 4 bases from V and 2 bases from J; junction bases left unmatched: 4. From germline, CDR1 is ENHRY and CDR2 SYGVKD. This CDR3 contains 14 residues.

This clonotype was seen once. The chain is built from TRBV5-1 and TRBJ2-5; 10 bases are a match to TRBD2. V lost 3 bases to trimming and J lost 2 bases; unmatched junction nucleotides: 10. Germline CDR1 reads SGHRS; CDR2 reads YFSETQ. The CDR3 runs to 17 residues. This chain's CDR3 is CASSSPLLAGKQETQYF. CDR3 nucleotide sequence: TGCGCCAGCAGCTCCCCTTTACTAGCGGGAAAACAAGAGACCCAGTACTTC.

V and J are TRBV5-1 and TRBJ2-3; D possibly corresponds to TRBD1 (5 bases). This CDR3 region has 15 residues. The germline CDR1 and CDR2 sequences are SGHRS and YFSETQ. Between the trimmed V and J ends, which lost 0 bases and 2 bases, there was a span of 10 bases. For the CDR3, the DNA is TGCGCCAGCAGCTTGGAAGGGGCGAACACAGATACGCAGTATTTT. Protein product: CASSLEGANTDTQYF.

The chain's CDR3 is CSARDLGLPNYEQYF. In DNA, the CDR3 is TGCAGTGCTAGAGATTTAGGCTTGCCAAACTACGAGCAGTACTTC. This chain links TRBV20-1 with TRBJ2-4; no clear D gene. The J call may not be correct, given that the DNA end is closer to TRBJ2-7. The CDR3 loop spans 15 amino acids. Germline assignment: CDR1 DFQATT and CDR2 SNEGSKA (reference sequence).

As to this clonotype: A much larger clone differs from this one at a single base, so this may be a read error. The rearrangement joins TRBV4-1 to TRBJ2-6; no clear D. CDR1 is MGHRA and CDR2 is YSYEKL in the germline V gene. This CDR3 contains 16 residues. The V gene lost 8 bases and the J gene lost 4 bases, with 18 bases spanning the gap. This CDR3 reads CASGRGSPLGANVLTF. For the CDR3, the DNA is TGCGCCAGCGGCCGAGGTAGTCCCTTAGGGGCCAACGTCCTGACTTTC.

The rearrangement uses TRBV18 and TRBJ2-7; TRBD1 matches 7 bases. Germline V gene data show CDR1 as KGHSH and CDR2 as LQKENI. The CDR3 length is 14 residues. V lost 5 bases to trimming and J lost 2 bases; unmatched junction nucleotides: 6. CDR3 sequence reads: CASSSTGQTYEQYF. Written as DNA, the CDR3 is TGTGCCAGCTCATCCACGGGACAGACCTACGAGCAGTACTTC. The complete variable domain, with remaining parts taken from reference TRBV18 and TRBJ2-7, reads NAGVMQNPRHLVRRRGQEARLRCSPMKGHSHVYWYRQLPEEGLKFMVYLQKENIIDESGMPKERFSAEFPKEGPSILRIQQVVRGDSAAYFCASSSTGQTYEQYFGPGTRLTVT.

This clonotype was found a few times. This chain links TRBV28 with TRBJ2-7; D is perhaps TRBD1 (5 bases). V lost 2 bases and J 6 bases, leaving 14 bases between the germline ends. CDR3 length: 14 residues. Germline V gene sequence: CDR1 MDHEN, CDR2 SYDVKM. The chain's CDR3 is CASSLKAGQGEQYF. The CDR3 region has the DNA TGTGCCAGCAGTTTAAAGGCAGGGCAAGGCGAGCAGTACTTC.

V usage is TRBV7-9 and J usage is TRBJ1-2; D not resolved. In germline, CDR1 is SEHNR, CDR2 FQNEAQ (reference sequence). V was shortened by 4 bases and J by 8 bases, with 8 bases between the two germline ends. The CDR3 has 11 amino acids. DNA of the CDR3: TGTGCCAGCAGCTCCCTTGAGGGCTACACCTTC. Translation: CASSSLEGYTF.

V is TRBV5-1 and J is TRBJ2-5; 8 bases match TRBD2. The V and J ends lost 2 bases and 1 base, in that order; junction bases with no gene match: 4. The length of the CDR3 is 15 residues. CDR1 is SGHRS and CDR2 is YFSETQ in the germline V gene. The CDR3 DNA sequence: TGCGCCAGCAGCTTACTAGCGGTATCCCAAGAGACCCAGTACTTC. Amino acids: CASSLLAVSQETQYF.

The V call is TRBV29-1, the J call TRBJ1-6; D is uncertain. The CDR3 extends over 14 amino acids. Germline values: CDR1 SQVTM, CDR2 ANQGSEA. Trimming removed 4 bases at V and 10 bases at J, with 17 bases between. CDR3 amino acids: CSVAVGSADSPLHF. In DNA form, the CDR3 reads TGCAGCGTTGCCGTGGGGTCAGCCGACTCACCCCTCCACTTT.

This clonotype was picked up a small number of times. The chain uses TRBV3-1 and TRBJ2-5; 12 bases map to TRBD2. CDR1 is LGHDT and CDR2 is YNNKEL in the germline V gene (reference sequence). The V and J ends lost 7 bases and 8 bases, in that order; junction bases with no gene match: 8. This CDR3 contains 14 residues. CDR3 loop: CASTHASGRGTQYF. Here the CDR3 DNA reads TGTGCCAGCACCCACGCTAGCGGGAGGGGAACCCAGTACTTC.

Written as DNA, the CDR3 is TGTGCCAGCAGTGCCCAGACAGGGGTGGGTTCACCCCTCCACTTT. The encoded protein is CASSAQTGVGSPLHF. The chain combines TRBV6-1 with TRBJ1-6; TRBD1 matches 8 bases. CDR3 length: 15 residues. Germline lookup yields CDR1 MNHNS and CDR2 SASEGT. Trimming cost V 4 bases and J 9 bases; bases outside gene matches: 8.

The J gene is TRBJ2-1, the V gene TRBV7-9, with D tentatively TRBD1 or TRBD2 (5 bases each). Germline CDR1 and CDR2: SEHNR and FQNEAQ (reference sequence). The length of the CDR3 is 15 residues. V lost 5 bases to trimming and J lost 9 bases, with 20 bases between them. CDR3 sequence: CASSLRDPRMSEQFF. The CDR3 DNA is TGTGCCAGCAGCCTCCGGGACCCTCGGATGAGTGAGCAGTTCTTC.

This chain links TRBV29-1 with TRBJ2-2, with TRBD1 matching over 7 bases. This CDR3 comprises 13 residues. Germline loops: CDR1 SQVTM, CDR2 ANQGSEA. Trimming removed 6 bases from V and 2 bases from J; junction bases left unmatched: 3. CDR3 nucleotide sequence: TGCAGCGTCCGGGACAGCAACACCGGGGAGCTGTTTTTT. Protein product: CSVRDSNTGELFF.